The clone carrying this TCR beta chain was recorded a few times. Antigen specificity is unknown. The sample is drawn from a study of T-cell memory formation after mild COVID-19. Broader study findings: Chiefly within CM and EM were the contracting CD4+ clones; CD8+ ones were within EMRA. Memory sampled before infection contained some responding clones, suggesting cross-reactive memory joined. Clones that shrank (day 15 to 85) were balanced CD4/CD8, whereas later expanders leaned CD4+.

This CDR3 has 14 residues. V lost 3 bases, J lost 4 bases, and 3 bases stayed unmatched. Per germline, CDR1 KGHSH and CDR2 LQKENI. MiXCR, applied by TCRdb to the 5' RACE reads, yields one record per CDR3 protein. The profile shows 300,000 to 400,000 distinct CDR3 sequences, roughly 15% of them singletons. The chain employs TRBV18 and TRBJ2-5, with 9 bases aligning to TRBD2. The sample was PBMCs or a T cell subset sorted from them (not recorded which). The clonotype was recovered from a man aged 18 to 35 who had mild COVID-19 (a few samples of this study predate the infection). Cell type and time point are not known. CDR3 nucleotides: TGTGCCAGCTCACCTACAGCGGGGGGAGAGACCCAGTACTTC. Protein: CASSPTAGGETQYF.